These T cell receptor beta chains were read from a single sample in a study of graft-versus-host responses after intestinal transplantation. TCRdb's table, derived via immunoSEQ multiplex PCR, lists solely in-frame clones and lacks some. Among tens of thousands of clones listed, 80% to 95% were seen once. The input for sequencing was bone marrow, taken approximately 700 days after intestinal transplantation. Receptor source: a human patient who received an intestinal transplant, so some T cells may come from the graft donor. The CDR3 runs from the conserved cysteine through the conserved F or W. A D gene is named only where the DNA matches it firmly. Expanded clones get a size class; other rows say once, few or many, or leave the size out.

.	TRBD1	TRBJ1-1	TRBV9	TGTGCCAGCAGCGTAGCTATACAGGGGGTGGAAGTTTTCTTT	CASSVAIQGVEVFF
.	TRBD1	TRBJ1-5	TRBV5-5	TGTGCCAGCAGCTCGCAATACAGGGGAAGCGCTCAGCCCCAGCATTTT	CASSSQYRGSAQPQHF
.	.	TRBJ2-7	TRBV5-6	TGTGCCAGCAGCTACTGGACGGCAGAATTATCCTACGAGCAGTACTTC	CASSYWTAELSYEQYF
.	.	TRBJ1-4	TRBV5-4	TGTGCCAGCAGCTTCGGTCAGGGCGTGGGTGAAAAACTGTTTTTT	CASSFGQGVGEKLFF
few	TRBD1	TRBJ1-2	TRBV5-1	TGCGCCAGCAGCTCACCTCAGGGGGACTATGGCTACACCTTC	CASSSPQGDYGYTF
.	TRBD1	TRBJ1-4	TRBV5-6	TGTGCCAGCAGCTTATTCGACAGGGGATATAGTGAAAAACTGTTTTTT	CASSLFDRGYSEKLFF
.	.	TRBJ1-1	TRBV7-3	TGTGCCAGCAGCTCAACCGCCGGGGGCGGCACTGAAGCTTTCTTT	CASSSTAGGGTEAFF
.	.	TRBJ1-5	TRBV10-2	TGCGCCAGCAGTGATTGGGGACACAATAGCAATCAGCCCCAGCATTTT	CASSDWGHNSNQPQHF
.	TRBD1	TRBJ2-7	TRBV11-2	TGTGCCAGCAGCTCCGGGACAGGGTTCTACGAGCAGTACTTC	CASSSGTGFYEQYF
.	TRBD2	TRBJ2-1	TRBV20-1	TGCAGTGCTACACGGGGGGACGAGCAGTTCTTC	CSATRGDEQFF
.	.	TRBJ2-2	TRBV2	TGTGCCAGGCGGAGGGCGAGCGGGGAGCTGTTTTTT	CARRRASGELFF
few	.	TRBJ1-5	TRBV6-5	TGTGCCAGCAGTCCGACCACCAATCAGCCCCAGCATTTT	CASSPTTNQPQHF
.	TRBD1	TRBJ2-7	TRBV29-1	TGCAGCGTTGACGGACAGGAATATTACGAGCAGTACTTC	CSVDGQEYYEQYF
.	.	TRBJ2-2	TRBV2	TGTGCCAGCAGTGCTATACTAGCTGACACCGGGGAGCTGTTTTTT	CASSAILADTGELFF
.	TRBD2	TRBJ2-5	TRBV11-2	TGTGCCAGCAGCCCGAAGGGGAGGGATCAAGAGACCCAGTACTTC	CASSPKGRDQETQYF
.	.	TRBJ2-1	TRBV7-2	TGTGCCAGCAGGTTACAGATTCTGGACAATGAGCAGTTCTTC	CASRLQILDNEQFF
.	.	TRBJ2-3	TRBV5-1	TGCGCCAGCAGTCGGACCGGGGATACGCAGTATTTT	CASSRTGDTQYF
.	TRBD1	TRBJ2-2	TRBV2	TGTGCCGGCACGGGACAGGGGAACACCGGGGAGCTGTTTTTT	CAGTGQGNTGELFF
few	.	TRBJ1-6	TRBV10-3	TGTGCCATCAGTGAGTCGAGCGGGGACATTCCATCTTTT	CAISESSGDIPSF
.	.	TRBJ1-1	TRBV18	TGTGCCAGCTCACGCAGTCCGGGACATATGAACACTGAAGCTTTCTTT	CASSRSPGHMNTEAFF
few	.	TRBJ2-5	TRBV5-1	TGCGCCAGCAGCTCCCGAGGAGGGGGGACGGAGACCCAGTACTTC	CASSSRGGGTETQYF